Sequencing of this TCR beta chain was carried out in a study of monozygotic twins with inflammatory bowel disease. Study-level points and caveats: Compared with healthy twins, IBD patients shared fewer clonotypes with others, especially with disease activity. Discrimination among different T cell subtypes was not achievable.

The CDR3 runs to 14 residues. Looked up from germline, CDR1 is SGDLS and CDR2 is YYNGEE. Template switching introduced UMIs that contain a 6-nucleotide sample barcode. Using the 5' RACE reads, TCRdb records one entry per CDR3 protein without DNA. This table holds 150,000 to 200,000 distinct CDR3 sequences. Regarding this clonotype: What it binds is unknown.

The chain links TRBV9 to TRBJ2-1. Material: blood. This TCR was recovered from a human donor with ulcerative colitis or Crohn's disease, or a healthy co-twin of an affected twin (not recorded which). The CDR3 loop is CASSVEQIFDEQFF.